This T cell receptor (beta chain) was sequenced during a study of CD8 T cells in ankylosing spondylitis. Study-wide results and caveats: Peripheral blood samples showed relatively rare disease-linked clones, and these clones were CD8+. Roughly eight highly homologous variants made up a TCR beta motif that seemed to typify ankylosing spondylitis blood. Reported data indicate significant enrichment of disease-linked clones within matched ankylosing spondylitis synovial fluid.

Making use of molecular barcodes, quantitative 5'-RACE generated TCR beta libraries. TCRdb fed the 5' RACE reads into MiXCR, producing one record per CDR3 protein. Among roughly 180,000 distinct CDR3 sequences listed, 9.5% to 10% were seen once. Remarks on this clonotype: Antigen unknown.

The sequencing sample was made of blood, either unsorted or a sorted T cell fraction (not recorded which). This TCR was sampled from a female donor with ankylosing spondylitis or in good health (not recorded which).

The CDR3 region has the DNA TGCAGTGCCAGACAGGGGGCGATCGGGAAAGACTATGGCTACACCTTC. It is translated as CSARQGAIGKDYGYTF. The rearrangement links TRBV20-1 to TRBJ1-2, with TRBD1 matching 10 bases. Unmatched junction bases numbered 13, after V lost 6 bases and J lost 3 bases. Per the germline V gene, CDR1 is DFQATT and CDR2 is SNEGSKA (reference sequence). The CDR3 sequence is 16 residues long.